This T cell receptor (beta chain) was obtained from a study of Graves' ophthalmopathy and Graves' hyperthyroidism. On the study more broadly: Peripheral blood samples were taken at initial diagnosis, before any treatment.

Trimming removed 6 bases from V and 8 bases from J, with 16 bases in between. CDR3 length: 14 residues. Per germline, CDR1 MNHNS and CDR2 SASEGT. Study-level results: Also, most clonotypes expanded in the thyroid above 0.001 frequency appeared in blood.

RNA transcripts provided the template for amplifying TCR beta CDR3 regions. HTBI primers primed a first-round RT-PCR, and a second-round multiplex PCR followed. TCRdb reprocessed the multiplex PCR reads via MiXCR and lists one record per CDR3 protein. In the table there are over 450,000 distinct CDR3 sequences, around 15% of which are singletons. The evidence that diagnosis relied on was clinical symptoms, serum thyroxine, TRAb, thyroid ultrasound and orbital computed tomography. To note about this clonotype: Its antigen remains unknown.

This chain joins TRBV6-1 and TRBJ1-4; D uncertain. The source material was blood. The clonotype originates from a woman aged 25 to 39 with Graves' ophthalmopathy. The CDR3 DNA sequence: TGTGCCAGCAGGCCGTACTCCTCTCAGGAAAAACTGTTTTTT. It specifies CASRPYSSQEKLFF.